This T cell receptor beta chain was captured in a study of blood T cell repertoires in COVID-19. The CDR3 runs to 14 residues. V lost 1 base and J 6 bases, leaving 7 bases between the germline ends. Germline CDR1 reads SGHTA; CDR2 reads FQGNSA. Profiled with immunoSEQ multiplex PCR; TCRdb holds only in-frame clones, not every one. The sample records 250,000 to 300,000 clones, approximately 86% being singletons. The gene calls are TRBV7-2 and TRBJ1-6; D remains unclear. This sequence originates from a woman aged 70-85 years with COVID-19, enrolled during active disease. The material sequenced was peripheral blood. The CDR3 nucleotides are TGTGCCAGCAGCTTAGGGCTGATTAATTCACCCCTCCACTTT. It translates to CASSLGLINSPLHF. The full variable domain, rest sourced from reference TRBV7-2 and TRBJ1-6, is GAGVSQSPSNKVTEKGKDVELRCDPISGHTALYWYRQSLGQGLEFLIYFQGNSAPDKSGLPSDRFSAERTGGSVSTLTIQRTQQEDSAVYLCASSLGLINSPLHFGNGTRLTVT.